This TCR beta chain originates from a study of PD-1 blockade in classical Hodgkin lymphoma. Study-wide results and limits: By C4D1, diversity of CD4+ TCRs had risen significantly, whereas that of CD8+ TCRs had not.

Assay: immunoSEQ multiplex PCR; the TCRdb copy retains only in-frame clones and omits some. Of 40,000 to 65,000 clones detected, 65% to 85% appear once; the ten largest clones hold less than 20%. Each patient's relapse followed autologous stem cell transplantation, and brentuximab vedotin exposure varied. Details on this clone: The antigen is unknown.

The germline V gene has CDR1 GTSNPN and CDR2 SVGIG (reference sequence). V shed 4 bases and J 5 bases; nucleotides not matched to a gene: 3. This CDR3 contains 14 residues. Sequenced material: peripheral blood mononuclear cells (PBMCs), taken at baseline. The sequence was collected from a human donor with classical Hodgkin lymphoma. V is TRBV30 and J is TRBJ2-2, with TRBD2 identical over 11 bases. The chain's CDR3 is CAWISGRGTGELFF. The CDR3 DNA is TGTGCCTGGATTAGCGGGAGGGGTACCGGGGAGCTGTTTTTT.